This T cell receptor (beta chain) comes out of a study of blood T cell repertoires in COVID-19. Looking at the study overall: COVID-19 samples from acute and convalescent phases originated in the United States, Italy and Spain. PBMCs, B-cell-depleted T cells, or T cells provided the cDNA or gDNA that made up the material.

Enrollees, roughly 18 to 90 years old, lived in 24 US areas. Authors' data handling: Using reference gene primer amplification, nucleated cell counts were estimated. Data came from immunoSEQ multiplex PCR; TCRdb stores just in-frame clones and leaves some out. V and J calls and clone size are those listed in that table; D and trimming were worked out from the DNA. The top ten hold around 1.8% of the sample, which has fewer than 500,000 clones, 70% to 90% seen once. Germline values: CDR1 LGHDT, CDR2 YNNKEL (reference sequence). The CDR3 length is 15 residues. Trimming stripped 1 base from V and 2 bases from J, with 11 bases between.

V and J are TRBV3-1 (or the pseudogene TRBV3-2) and TRBJ1-1; perhaps TRBD1 as D (6 bases). Sequenced sample: PBMCs or T cells enriched from blood (not recorded which). This clonotype was sampled from a woman aged 18-29 years with acute COVID-19. CDR3 in DNA: TGTGCCAGCAGCCAAGTGACAGGCATTAACACTGAAGCTTTCTTT. Its protein is CASSQVTGINTEAFF.